This note documents a single TCR beta chain sequence. This specimen comes from a study of shared clonotypes between healthy human individuals. The assay was immunoSEQ multiplex PCR, and TCRdb's table has in-frame clones only and misses some. The table records hundreds of thousands of clones, 74% of them present only once. Negatively enriched CD4+ T cells were divided by CD45RA into naive and memory. This CDR3 is built from 14 residues. V was pared by 4 bases and J by 5 bases, with 15 bases between. Germline CDR1 SGHRS, CDR2 YFSETQ. The sequence came from a woman aged 25 to 45 in good health. Source material: memory CD4+ T cells sorted from blood. The subset is: CD45RA-negative fraction. V usage is TRBV5-1 and J usage is TRBJ2-5, with D possibly TRBD2 on 6 matching bases. The CDR3 DNA reads as TGCGCCAGCAGCCCCGGATGGGGGAGGGAGACCCAGTACTTC. It translates to CASSPGWGRETQYF.